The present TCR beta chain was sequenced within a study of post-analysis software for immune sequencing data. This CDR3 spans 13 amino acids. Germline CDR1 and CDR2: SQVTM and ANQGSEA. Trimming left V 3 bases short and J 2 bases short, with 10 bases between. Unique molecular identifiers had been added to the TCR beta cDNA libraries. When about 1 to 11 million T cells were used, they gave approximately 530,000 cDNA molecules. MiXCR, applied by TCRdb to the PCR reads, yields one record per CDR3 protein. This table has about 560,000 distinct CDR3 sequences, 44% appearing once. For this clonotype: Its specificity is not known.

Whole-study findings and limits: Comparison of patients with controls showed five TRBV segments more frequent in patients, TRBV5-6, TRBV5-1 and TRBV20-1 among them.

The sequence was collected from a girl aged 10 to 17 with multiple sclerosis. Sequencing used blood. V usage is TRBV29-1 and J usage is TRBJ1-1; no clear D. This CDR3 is CSVEDGSNTEAFF. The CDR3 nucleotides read TGCAGCGTTGAGGACGGAAGTAACACTGAAGCTTTCTTT.